This T cell receptor beta chain was sequenced for a study of blood T cell repertoires in COVID-19. Study-wide background: The samples span acute and convalescent COVID-19 from the United States, Italy and Spain.

This table comes from immunoSEQ multiplex PCR, and its TCRdb copy is limited to in-frame clones, with some not included. The data show more than 300,000 clones, more than 90% seen once. Adults between about 18 and 89 years of age took part from fewer than 30 US areas. Categorization into cohorts depended on clinical history that participants reported. Two negative PCRs, clearance, or symptom resolution characterized the recovered Cohort 3 donors. Source material: PBMCs or T cells enriched from blood (not recorded which). This receptor was obtained from a woman aged 25 to 45 who had recovered from COVID-19.

DNA for the CDR3: TGTGCCAGCAGCTTGCCCCCTCCTCGCGCGGCGCAGTATTTT. Encoded protein: CASSLPPPRAAQYF. This chain connects TRBV7-3 to TRBJ2-3; D not certain. Germline V gene sequence: CDR1 SGHTA, CDR2 FQGTGA. The CDR3 sequence is 14 residues long. With 3 bases removed from V and 10 bases from J, the gap between germline ends came to 17 bases. The full variable domain, completed using reference TRBV7-3 and TRBJ2-3, is GAGVSQTPSNKVTEKGKYVELRCDPISGHTALYWYRQSLGQGPEFLIYFQGTGAADDSGLPNDRFFAVRPEGSVSTLKIQRTERGDSAVYLCASSLPPPRAAQYFGPGTRLTVL.